This is a list of T cell receptor beta chains from one sample in a study of shared clonotypes between healthy human individuals. Repertoires were generated with immunoSEQ multiplex PCR, while TCRdb's copy carries only in-frame clones and drops some. Here the sample spans approximately 1,500,000 clones, 95% to 99% being singletons. Material: naive CD4+ T cells sorted from blood. The receptor source for this set is a man younger than 45 in good health. Each CDR3 is given with its conserved first and last residue. D genes are given only for firm matches. Clone size is stated in some rows and not others, as once, few, many or a class when expanded.

TRBD1,TRBJ2-1,NA,TRBV6-1,CASSDIRGHEQFF,TGTGCCAGCAGTGATATAAGGGGGCATGAGCAGTTCTTC
NA,TRBJ2-1,NA,TRBV9,CASSVAWDTGYEQFF,TGTGCCAGCAGCGTAGCTTGGGACACGGGATATGAGCAGTTCTTC
NA,TRBJ2-3,NA,TRBV5-1,CASSLKSHTDTQYF,TGCGCCAGCAGCTTGAAGAGTCACACAGATACGCAGTATTTT
NA,TRBJ2-1,NA,TRBV6-6,CASSYGVYNEQFF,TGTGCCAGCAGTTACGGCGTCTACAATGAGCAGTTCTTC
TRBD1,TRBJ1-5,once,TRBV19,CASQGAGNQPQHF,TGTGCCAGCCAGGGGGCAGGCAATCAGCCCCAGCATTTT
TRBD1,TRBJ1-5,once,TRBV6-1,CASSGGQGAGQPQHF,TGTGCCAGCAGTGGGGGACAGGGGGCTGGTCAGCCCCAGCATTTT
TRBD1,TRBJ1-1,NA,TRBV28,CASRSIQGGNLAFF,TGTGCCAGCAGGTCCATACAGGGGGGAAATCTCGCTTTCTTT
TRBD2,TRBJ2-1,NA,TRBV18,CASSPRTSGNLSSYNEQFF,TGTGCCAGCTCACCGCGGACTAGCGGGAACCTCAGCTCCTACAATGAGCAGTTCTTC
TRBD2,TRBJ2-7,NA,TRBV7-8,CASSLAPSGKGEQYF,TGTGCCAGCAGCTTAGCGCCTAGCGGGAAAGGCGAGCAGTACTTC
TRBD2,TRBJ2-1,NA,TRBV10-2,CASSEVGGLAGENEQFF,TGCGCCAGCAGTGAAGTAGGGGGACTAGCGGGAGAGAATGAGCAGTTCTTC
NA,TRBJ1-1,NA,TRBV28,CASSQVKTEAFF,TGTGCCAGCAGTCAGGTAAAAACAGAAGCTTTCTTT
NA,TRBJ1-1,NA,TRBV19,CASNSRVLSSWNMNTEAFF,TGTGCCAGTAACTCTAGGGTACTCTCGTCCTGGAACATGAACACTGAAGCTTTCTTT
TRBD2,TRBJ2-7,NA,TRBV19,CASSNSLAGRYEQYF,TGTGCCAGTAGTAATTCTCTAGCGGGGAGGTACGAGCAGTACTTC
NA,TRBJ2-1,NA,TRBV6-1,CASSVTAGSYNEQFF,TGTGCCAGCAGCGTCACAGCAGGGTCCTACAATGAGCAGTTCTTC
TRBD1,TRBJ2-1,NA,TRBV19,CASRPGQDYNEQFF,TGTGCCAGTCGACCGGGACAGGACTACAATGAGCAGTTCTTC
TRBD2,TRBJ2-3,NA,TRBV27,CASRSYERGEADTQYF,TGTGCCAGCAGGAGTTACGAGCGGGGAGAGGCAGATACGCAGTATTTT
TRBD2,TRBJ2-3,NA,TRBV7-2,CASSFRWREGSTDTQYF,TGTGCCAGCAGTTTTAGGTGGCGGGAGGGGAGCACAGATACGCAGTATTTT
NA,TRBJ1-2,NA,TRBV10-1,CASTGRGEGYGYTF,TGCGCCAGCACGGGGAGGGGGGAGGGCTATGGCTACACCTTC
NA,TRBJ2-7,NA,TRBV6-4,CASSGPPQGGSYEQYF,TGTGCCAGCAGTGGCCCCCCCCAGGGGGGGTCCTACGAGCAGTACTTC
NA,TRBJ1-5,NA,TRBV6-5,CASSPGTNYQPQHF,TGTGCCAGCAGTCCCGGGACAAACTATCAGCCCCAGCATTTT
TRBD1,TRBJ1-1,NA,TRBV9,CASSARDRGWPEAFF,TGTGCCAGCAGCGCTAGGGACAGGGGATGGCCTGAAGCTTTCTTT
NA,TRBJ2-1,NA,TRBV5-4,CASSTRDRDNEQFF,TGTGCCAGCAGCACCCGGGACCGTGACAATGAGCAGTTCTTC
NA,TRBJ1-5,NA,TRBV7-2,CASSSPPGVGNQPQHF,TGTGCCAGCAGCTCCCCCCCAGGGGTGGGCAATCAGCCCCAGCATTTT
NA,TRBJ1-6,NA,TRBV7-2,CASSLARNSPLHF,TGTGCCAGCAGCTTAGCTCGGAATTCACCCCTCCACTTT
NA,TRBJ2-2,NA,TRBV28,CASSFAGYTTGELFF,TGTGCCAGCAGTTTTGCAGGGTACACCACCGGGGAGCTGTTTTTT
TRBD1,TRBJ1-4,once,TRBV5-1,CASSLAGTGDEKLFF,TGCGCCAGCAGCTTGGCCGGGACAGGGGACGAAAAACTGTTTTTT
NA,TRBJ2-5,NA,TRBV5-1,CASSLVPPGTQYF,TGCGCCAGCAGCTTGGTCCCCCCGGGGACCCAGTACTTC
TRBD2,TRBJ2-5,NA,TRBV5-5,CASSLVLAGGPMLRETQYF,TGTGCCAGCAGCTTGGTTCTAGCGGGAGGGCCCATGTTACGAGAGACCCAGTACTTC
NA,TRBJ1-3,NA,TRBV5-6,CASRLLGGTGNTIYF,TGTGCCAGCAGACTGTTGGGGGGAACTGGAAACACCATATATTTT
NA,TRBJ2-7,NA,TRBV4-3,CASSQEEGHEQYF,TGCGCCAGCAGCCAAGAAGAGGGCCACGAGCAGTACTTC
NA,TRBJ1-1,NA,TRBV7-6,CASTPGGSDTEAFF,TGTGCCAGCACCCCCGGGGGCTCGGACACTGAAGCTTTCTTT
TRBD2,TRBJ2-5,NA,TRBV18,CASSPPTRLAGGGTQYF,TGTGCCAGCTCACCACCGACGAGACTAGCGGGAGGGGGGACCCAGTACTTC
TRBD2,TRBJ2-1,once,TRBV9,CASSGGSSGSPYNEQFF,TGTGCCAGCAGCGGAGGATCTAGCGGGAGTCCCTACAATGAGCAGTTCTTC
TRBD2,TRBJ2-7,NA,TRBV6-6,CASSYLAGAYEQYF,TGTGCCAGCAGTTACCTAGCGGGAGCCTACGAGCAGTACTTC
NA,TRBJ2-2,NA,TRBV21-1,CASSKGTTKDTGELFF,TGTGCCAGCAGCAAAGGGACAACAAAGGACACCGGGGAGCTGTTTTTT
NA,TRBJ2-7,NA,TRBV7-8,CASSLGTLEQYF,TGTGCCAGCAGCTTGGGCACTCTCGAGCAGTACTTC
NA,TRBJ2-1,NA,TRBV6-5,CASRAAPSVYNEQFF,TGTGCCAGTCGGGCGGCTCCCTCCGTCTACAATGAGCAGTTCTTC
NA,TRBJ2-7,NA,TRBV25-1,CASSVDPTTYEQYF,TGTGCCAGCAGTGTAGACCCTACCACCTACGAGCAGTACTTC
TRBD1,TRBJ2-7,NA,TRBV6-5,CASGQAHSYEQYF,TGTGCCAGCGGACAGGCGCACTCCTACGAGCAGTACTTC
TRBD1,TRBJ1-5,NA,TRBV18,CASSPLGQGAGQPQHF,TGTGCCAGCTCACCACTGGGACAGGGGGCAGGTCAGCCCCAGCATTTT
NA,TRBJ2-7,NA,TRBV2,CASRTPGRRQEGVTTTAEQYF,TGTGCCAGCAGGACCCCTGGAAGAAGACAAGAGGGGGTTACCACTACCGCCGAGCAGTACTTC
NA,TRBJ2-7,NA,TRBV5-6,CASSLGFSVEQYF,TGTGCCAGCAGCTTGGGATTCTCGGTCGAGCAGTACTTC
NA,TRBJ2-5,NA,TRBV29-1,CSASLTGTQYF,TGCAGCGCTTCCTTGACGGGGACCCAGTACTTC
NA,TRBJ1-5,NA,TRBV19,CASSMSSGRSNQPQHF,TGTGCCAGTAGTATGTCTTCGGGCAGGAGCAATCAGCCCCAGCATTTT
NA,TRBJ2-7,NA,TRBV18,CASSPRGGTYEQYF,TGTGCCAGCTCACCAAGGGGCGGTACTTACGAGCAGTACTTC
NA,TRBJ2-7,NA,TRBV5-1,CASSLYRAGEYEQYF,TGCGCCAGCAGCTTGTACCGGGCAGGGGAATACGAGCAGTACTTC
NA,TRBJ2-6,NA,TRBV5-6,CASSRVSGANVLTF,TGTGCCAGCAGCAGAGTCTCTGGGGCCAACGTCCTGACTTTC
NA,TRBJ2-4,NA,TRBV4-3,CASSPAWGAKNIQYF,TGCGCCAGCAGCCCCGCCTGGGGAGCCAAAAACATTCAGTACTTC
NA,TRBJ2-7,NA,TRBV18,CASSLQGGEQYF,TGTGCCAGCTCACTACAGGGAGGCGAGCAGTACTTC
TRBD2,TRBJ2-1,NA,TRBV5-1,CASSAGLAGGLNEQFF,TGCGCCAGCAGCGCGGGACTAGCGGGAGGGCTCAATGAGCAGTTCTTC
NA,TRBJ1-1,NA,TRBV19,CASSIDGGGQAFF,TGTGCCAGTAGTATCGACGGAGGGGGTCAAGCTTTCTTT